Shown below are 20 T cell receptor beta chains from a single sample sequenced in a study of blood T cell repertoires in COVID-19. The repertoire was sequenced with immunoSEQ multiplex PCR; TCRdb's copy has only in-frame clones and lacks some. Counted here are around 170,000 clones, 75% to 90% occurring once; the ten biggest clones make up around 8%. Sequenced material: peripheral blood. The receptor source for this set is a woman between 65 and 79 years old with COVID-19, enrolled during active disease.

The chain recombines TRBV7-8 with TRBJ1-1, with a possible D match to TRBD1 (6 bases). This CDR3 comprises 16 residues. CDR1 and CDR2 (germline): SGHVS, FQNEAQ. V lost 5 bases and J lost 6, with 22 bases in between. DNA of the CDR3: TGTGCCAGCAGCCCAGACCGCAGGGGAGCGGAGTCTGAAGCTTTCTTT. Its protein is CASSPDRRGAESEAFF.

This clone was observed a single time. CDR3 sequence reads: CASSSTGAEQYF. CDR3 DNA: TGTGCCAGCAGCTCGACAGGGGCCGAGCAGTACTTC. The chain recombines TRBV11-3 with TRBJ2-7; 8 nucleotides align to TRBD1. The CDR3 is 12 amino acids. Germline V CDR1 and CDR2: SGHNT, YENEEA. Trimming took 4 bases from V and 6 from J; bases not matched to a gene: 2.

This rearrangement joins TRBV19 to TRBJ2-1; TRBD2 matches 16 bases. The V gene end was trimmed by 5 bases and the J gene end by 3 bases; junction bases not matched to a gene: 10. Per the germline V gene, CDR1 is LNHDA and CDR2 is SQIVND (reference sequence). The CDR3 runs to 19 residues. The CDR3 reads CASSPPPGLAGGGYNEQFF. CDR3 coding DNA: TGTGCCAGTAGTCCCCCTCCGGGACTAGCGGGAGGGGGCTACAATGAGCAGTTCTTC. Full variable domain (missing parts from reference TRBV19 and TRBJ2-1): DGGITQSPKYLFRKEGQNVTLSCEQNLNHDAMYWYRQDPGQGLRLIYYSQIVNDFQKGDIAEGYSVSREKKESFPLTVTSAQKNPTAFYLCASSPPPGLAGGGYNEQFFGPGTRLTVL.

This chain links TRBV28 with TRBJ1-2; a possible D gene is TRBD1 (6 bases). Trimming cost V 0 bases and J 8 bases, with 19 bases left between them. Germline loops: CDR1 MDHEN, CDR2 SYDVKM. The CDR3 has 16 residues. This chain's CDR3 is CASSLWATGPPNGYTF. The CDR3 DNA reads TGTGCCAGCAGTTTATGGGCGACAGGCCCCCCGAACGGCTACACCTTC.

The rearrangement joins TRBV13 to TRBJ2-7; TRBD2 matches 13 bases. V dropped 0 bases and J dropped 6; count of bases not matched to a gene: 11. CDR1 PRHDT and CDR2 FYEKMQ come from the germline V gene (reference sequence). The CDR3 is 18 amino acids. The CDR3 sequence: CASSLGGLAGVKKGEQYF. The CDR3 DNA reads as TGTGCCAGCAGCTTAGGCGGACTAGCGGGAGTCAAAAAGGGCGAGCAGTACTTC.

This clone was seen a handful of times. This chain connects TRBV28 to TRBJ1-2, with 7 bases identical to TRBD1. Germline values: CDR1 MDHEN, CDR2 SYDVKM. The CDR3 spans 17 residues. Germline trimming cut 6 bases from V and 1 base from J; bases unmatched to any gene: 14. The CDR3 region is CASSHGDSALFNYGYTF. In DNA form, the CDR3 reads TGTGCCAGCAGCCACGGGGACAGTGCTCTATTTAACTATGGCTACACCTTC.

This clone was picked up one time. The chain recombines TRBV4-1 with TRBJ2-5; D is possibly TRBD2 (6 bases). This CDR3 has 13 amino acids. Germline CDR1 reads MGHRA; CDR2 reads YSYEKL. Trimming took off 4 bases at V and 2 bases at J, with 8 bases between the two ends. CDR3 protein: CASSRGLQETQYF. CDR3 coding DNA: TGCGCCAGCAGCCGAGGACTACAAGAGACCCAGTACTTC.

This clone was found a few times. V gene TRBV19 combines with J gene TRBJ2-7; TRBD1 is a possible D gene (5 bases). V lost 3 bases to trimming and J lost 6 bases, with 12 bases between them. The CDR3 spans 13 residues. Germline V gene data show CDR1 as LNHDA and CDR2 as SQIVND (reference sequence). CDR3 loop: CASSIRRAGEQYF. In DNA form, the CDR3 reads TGTGCCAGTAGTATTCGCAGGGCCGGCGAGCAGTACTTC.

This clone was observed a single time. This rearrangement joins TRBV21-1 to TRBJ2-1; no check of the table's D call, TRBD2, against the DNA was made. TRBV21-1 is listed as a pseudogene. This CDR3 has 16 amino acids. The CDR3: CASSPSGLPSHNEQFF. The CDR3 DNA is TGTGCCAGCAGCCCTAGCGGGCTCCCCTCACACAATGAGCAGTTCTTC.

In nucleotides, the CDR3 is TGCAGCGTGGGACAGGGGCCTAACTATGGCTACACCTTC. Translation: CSVGQGPNYGYTF. V usage is TRBV29-1 and J usage is TRBJ1-2, with 10 bases lining up with TRBD1. V lost 6 bases and J lost 0; bases outside the gene matches: 1. Germline loops: CDR1 SQVTM, CDR2 ANQGSEA. This CDR3 comprises 13 residues.

J is TRBJ1-3 and V is TRBV9, with D possibly being TRBD1 (6 bases). The germline V gene encodes CDR1 SGDLS and CDR2 YYNGEE. CDR3 length: 15 amino acids. Trimming stripped 1 base from V and 4 bases from J, with 12 bases between. CDR3 region: CASSVTGTSGNTIYF. In nucleotides, the CDR3 is TGTGCCAGCAGCGTAACAGGGACATCCGGAAACACCATATATTTT.

The chain recombines TRBV2 with TRBJ2-1; 7 nucleotides match TRBD2. V was clipped by 7 bases and J by 0 bases; unmatched bases: 3. CDR1 and CDR2 from the germline V gene are SNHLY and FYNNEI. This CDR3 is built from 14 residues. The CDR3 loop is CASIWGGSYNEQFF. CDR3 DNA: TGTGCCAGCATCTGGGGGGGCTCCTACAATGAGCAGTTCTTC.

The chain is built from TRBV10-2 and TRBJ2-7; 8 bases agree with TRBD1. The ends lost 2 bases at V and 4 bases at J; junction bases unmatched: 4. Germline V CDR1 and CDR2: WSHSY, SAAADI. This CDR3 contains 14 residues. Written as DNA, the CDR3 is TGCGCCAGCAGTGAGCAGGGGGCTCAGTACGAGCAGTACTTC. This encodes CASSEQGAQYEQYF.

The rearrangement joins TRBV19 to TRBJ2-5; possibly TRBD1 for D (6 bases). Germline V CDR1 and CDR2: LNHDA, SQIVND (reference sequence). This CDR3 region has 13 residues. V was shortened by 4 bases and J by 4 bases, with 10 bases between the two germline ends. This CDR3 is CASSTLRGETQYF. DNA for the CDR3: TGTGCCAGTAGTACCCTCAGGGGAGAGACCCAGTACTTC.

The chain recombines TRBV19 with TRBJ2-3, with 9 bases aligning to TRBD2. The CDR3 loop spans 20 amino acids. Germline CDR1 reads LNHDA; CDR2 reads SQIVND (reference sequence). The trim removed 5 bases at V and 0 bases at J, leaving 18 bases unmatched. CDR3 in amino acids: CASSLSLTLRLAVSTDTQYF. For the CDR3, the DNA is TGTGCCAGTAGTCTTTCCTTAACCCTTAGACTAGCGGTTAGCACAGATACGCAGTATTTT. Using reference TRBV19 and TRBJ2-3 for the parts outside the CDR3, the full variable domain is DGGITQSPKYLFRKEGQNVTLSCEQNLNHDAMYWYRQDPGQGLRLIYYSQIVNDFQKGDIAEGYSVSREKKESFPLTVTSAQKNPTAFYLCASSLSLTLRLAVSTDTQYFGPGTRLTVL.

The chain employs TRBV30 and TRBJ1-2, with D unclear. From germline, CDR1 is GTSNPN and CDR2 SVGIG (reference sequence). The CDR3 is 12 residues long. Trimming shortened V by 0 bases and J by 8 bases, and 10 bases separated the two germline ends. The CDR3 DNA reads TGTGCCTGGAGTGTTGGGCAGAGAGGCTACACCTTC. Its protein is CAWSVGQRGYTF.

V usage is TRBV29-1 and J usage is TRBJ1-1, with a weak D call TRBD1 (6 bases). Deletions cut 6 bases from V and 5 bases from J, with 13 bases between. Per germline, CDR1 SQVTM and CDR2 ANQGSEA. There are 12 residues in the CDR3. Here the CDR3 DNA reads TGCAGCGTCATACAGGGTCGGACTGAAGCTTTCTTT. It translates to CSVIQGRTEAFF. Together with reference TRBV29-1 and TRBJ1-1, the CDR3 gives the full variable domain: SAVISQKPSRDICQRGTSLTIQCQVDSQVTMMFWYRQQPGQSLTLIATANQGSEATYESGFVIDKFPISRPNLTFSTLTVSNMSPEDSSIYLCSVIQGRTEAFFGQGTRLTVV.

In DNA form, the CDR3 reads TGTGCCAGCAGTTGGTCGTCCCTAACCGGGAGCGGGGAGCTGTTTTTT. Its protein product is CASSWSSLTGSGELFF. The genes are TRBV28 and TRBJ2-2, with D possibly TRBD2 on 6 matching bases. CDR1 MDHEN and CDR2 SYDVKM come from the germline V gene. The germline V and J ends were trimmed by 4 bases and 7 bases, with 19 bases remaining between them. CDR3 length: 16 residues. The complete variable domain, with remaining parts taken from reference TRBV28 and TRBJ2-2, reads DVKVTQSSRYLVKRTGEKVFLECVQDMDHENMFWYRQDPGLGLRLIYFSYDVKMKEKGDIPEGYSVSREKKERFSLILESASTNQTSMYLCASSWSSLTGSGELFFGEGSRLTVL.

This clone came up a few times. CDR3 amino acids: CASSLGRNTIYF. The CDR3 DNA reads as TGTGCCAGCAGCTTAGGGAGGAACACCATATATTTT. V gene TRBV11-2 combines with J gene TRBJ1-3; no clear D. Germline assignment: CDR1 SGHAT and CDR2 FQNNGV. Trimming took off 1 base at V and 7 bases at J, with 5 bases between the two ends. The CDR3 runs to 12 residues.

The rearrangement links TRBV6-6 to TRBJ2-2; 8 bases map to TRBD2. Trimming cost V 10 bases and J 3 bases; bases outside gene matches: 7. This CDR3 contains 14 residues. CDR1 is MNHNY and CDR2 is SVGAGI in the germline V gene (reference sequence). The CDR3 loop is CATTRGADTGELFF. In DNA form, the CDR3 reads TGTGCCACCACGCGGGGGGCTGACACCGGGGAGCTGTTTTTT.